Given below is one T cell receptor (beta chain) in context. The data belong to a study of shared clonotypes between healthy human individuals. This CDR3 is built from 14 residues. Trimming took 0 bases from V and 0 from J, leaving 5 bases between them. Germline V CDR1 and CDR2: SGHTA, FQGNSA. Using immunoSEQ multiplex PCR, the repertoire was profiled, and TCRdb retains in-frame clones only, with some absent. The repertoire holds hundreds of thousands of clones, with roughly 72% as singletons. This chain joins TRBV7-2 and TRBJ1-2; no clear D gene. The clonotype originates from a woman aged 40-49 years in good health. Some clones in this sample may be carry-over from other donors' samples. The source material was PBMCs. CDR3 sequence reads: CASSLAASNYGYTF. The CDR3 nucleotides are TGTGCCAGCAGCTTAGCAGCCTCTAACTATGGCTACACCTTC.